This T cell receptor beta chain comes out of a study of CD8+CD57+ T cells in acquired aplastic anemia. Study context: On average, sorted CD4+ and CD8+ cells gave approximately 3.5 ug of DNA. Overall study findings and caveats: Patients and healthy controls showed no significant CD8+ Simpson's diversity difference.

The TCR beta profiling, which covered VDJ combination and CDR3 sequence, was carried out using genomic DNA as the template. TCRdb fed the reads into MiXCR, producing one record per CDR3 protein. Among 250,000 to 350,000 distinct CDR3 sequences listed, 50% to 70% were seen once. The CDR3 has 15 amino acids. CDR1 SNHLY and CDR2 FYNNEI come from the germline V gene. V was cut by 3 bases and J by 1 base, with 12 bases left in between. In regard to this clonotype: Its matching antigen is unknown.

The clonotype originates from a human donor with severe aplastic anemia or a healthy control (not recorded which). The chain couples TRBV2 to TRBJ1-1; TRBD1 might be the D (5 bases). Sequencing was carried out using sorted CD4+, CD8+, or CD8+CD57+ T cells (not recorded which) from PBMCs. The CDR3: CASSDRGDENTEAFF. The CDR3 coding sequence is TGTGCCAGCAGTGATCGCGGGGACGAGAACACTGAAGCTTTCTTT.